This entry lists 21 T cell receptor beta chains sequenced from one sample in a study of breast tumors, draining lymph nodes, adjacent tissues. TCRdb called the multiplex PCR reads again in MiXCR, with one record for every CDR3 protein. The table shows over 200,000 distinct CDR3 sequences, with about 34% occurring only once. Samples came from axillary lymph nodes draining the breast cancer. The sample was axillary lymph node tissue. The origin of the receptors is a female donor with breast cancer. Some clones in this sample may be carry-over from other donors' samples.

The chain recombines TRBV5-6 with TRBJ1-1; tentatively, D is TRBD1 (5 bases). The ends were cut back, 1 base at V and 6 bases at J, with 10 bases in the middle. The CDR3 runs to 13 residues. Germline assignment: CDR1 SGHDT and CDR2 YYEEEE. The CDR3 loop is CASSLFAGSEAFF. CDR3 nucleotides: TGTGCCAGCAGCTTGTTTGCAGGGTCTGAAGCTTTCTTT. Supplemented by reference TRBV5-6 and TRBJ1-1, the full variable domain reads DAGVTQSPTHLIKTRGQQVTLRCSPKSGHDTVSWYQQALGQGPQFIFQYYEEEERQRGNFPDRFSGHQFPNYSSELNVNALLLGDSALYLCASSLFAGSEAFFGQGTRLTVV.

The V call is TRBV7-3, the J call TRBJ2-5; 9 positions match TRBD2. The CDR3 contains 15 residues. Germline CDR1 SGHTA, CDR2 FQGTGA. V was pared by 2 bases and J by 4 bases, with 5 bases of the junction left unmatched. The CDR3 DNA follows: TGTGCCAGCAGCTTATCCGCAGCGGGAGGAGAGACCCAGTACTTC. It translates to CASSLSAAGGETQYF.

This clonotype was seen repeatedly, ten times or more. CDR3 DNA: TGCGCCAGCAGCCAAGTTGGGTCCAGAGCCAATGAGCAGTTCTTC. Protein: CASSQVGSRANEQFF. The genes are TRBV4-3 and TRBJ2-1; D gene uncertain. Germline-derived CDR1 and CDR2 are LGHNA and YSLEER. V was clipped by 1 base and J by 6 bases, with 13 bases between them. CDR3 length: 15 residues.

This clonotype was recorded at least ten times. The chain couples TRBV9 to TRBJ2-2; D remains ambiguous. Trimming shortened V by 0 bases and J by 7 bases, and 10 bases separated the two germline ends. The CDR3 consists of 14 residues. Germline V gives CDR1 SGDLS, CDR2 YYNGEE. The CDR3 region has the DNA TGTGCCAGCAGCGTAGAAGGGCTCGGCGGGGAGCTGTTTTTT. This translates into CASSVEGLGGELFF.

At least ten counts were recorded for this clonotype. The V gene is TRBV20-1, the J gene TRBJ2-7; D is uncertain. With 2 bases removed from V and 1 base from J, the gap between germline ends came to 9 bases. Germline loops: CDR1 DFQATT, CDR2 SNEGSKA (reference sequence). This CDR3 is 13 amino acids long. The CDR3 is CSARRESSYEQYF. The CDR3 nucleotides read TGCAGTGCTAGAAGAGAATCGTCCTACGAGCAGTACTTC.

This clonotype was detected once. Possible read error: a much larger clone is one base away. V usage is TRBV4-1 and J usage is TRBJ1-5; D gene uncertain. V shed 0 bases and J shed 5 bases, with 8 bases lying between them. CDR1 is MGHRA and CDR2 is YSYEKL in the germline V gene. The CDR3 runs 14 residues. CDR3 residues: CASSQDWEYQPQHF. The CDR3 bases are TGCGCCAGCAGCCAAGATTGGGAATATCAGCCCCAGCATTTT.

This clonotype appeared many times. The V gene is TRBV6-5, the J gene TRBJ2-3, with 8 bases that match TRBD1. This CDR3 is built from 16 residues. V was clipped by 7 bases and J by 4 bases; unmatched bases: 13. CDR1 is MNHEY and CDR2 is SVGAGI in the germline V gene. CDR3: CASKHKGTGRSDTQYF. CDR3 DNA sequence: TGTGCCAGCAAACACAAGGGGACAGGCCGGTCAGATACGCAGTATTTT.

This clonotype came up a few times. It may be a read error: a sequence one base away is much more abundant. The rearrangement links TRBV7-2 to TRBJ2-5; maybe TRBD2 (5 bases). CDR3 size: 15 residues. The V gene's germline CDR1 is SGHTA and CDR2 FQGNSA. The CDR3 region is CASSLRHTVGETQHF. For the CDR3, the DNA is TGTGCCAGCAGCTTGAGACATACAGTGGGAGAGACCCAGCACTTC.

This clonotype has a count of ten or more. The chain employs TRBV3-1 and TRBJ2-1; D possibly corresponds to TRBD1 (5 bases). The V end was cut by 4 bases, the J end by 6 bases, with 10 bases between. The CDR3 has 13 residues. Germline assignment: CDR1 LGHDT and CDR2 YNNKEL (reference sequence). The CDR3 sequence: CASSRDTGNEQFF. The CDR3, as DNA: TGTGCCAGCAGCCGAGACACAGGCAATGAGCAGTTCTTC.

In this sample, this clonotype turned up once. The junction and the germline gene differ at one end; a read error may be behind it. This chain links TRBV19 with TRBJ1-4, with unresolved D. This CDR3 comprises 15 residues. Per germline, CDR1 LNHDA and CDR2 SQIVND (reference sequence). The CDR3 DNA reads TGTGCCAGTAGCATCTCCGGGATAGGGAATGAAGAACTGTTTTTT. Residues: CASSISGIGNEELFF. Full variable domain (missing parts from reference TRBV19 and TRBJ1-4): DGGITQSPKYLFRKEGQNVTLSCEQNLNHDAMYWYRQDPGQGLRLIYYSQIVNDFQKGDIAEGYSVSREKKESFPLTVTSAQKNPTAFYLCASSISGIGNEELFFGSGTQLSVL.

Ten or more counts support this clonotype. The chain links TRBV29-1 to TRBJ2-7; tentative D call: TRBD1 (6 bases). The CDR3 spans 11 residues. CDR1 is SQVTM and CDR2 is ANQGSEA in the germline V gene. V was trimmed by 7 bases and J by 3 bases, leaving 10 bases between them. The CDR3 DNA sequence: TGCAGCGCCCTGACAGGCTACGAGCAGTACTTC. Amino acid sequence: CSALTGYEQYF.

To note about this clonotype: The DNA is omitted, as the CDR3 cannot be located on it reliably, and the CDR3 follows TCRdb's listing. The chain uses TRBV7-6 and TRBJ2-3; the table's D call, TRBD2, was not checked against the DNA. Germline CDR1 reads SGHVS; CDR2 reads FNYEAQ. With termini counted, the CDR3 has 12 amino acids. The chain's CDR3 is CASSLWAAGAYF.

This clonotype was counted a single time. The V gene is TRBV6-2 or TRBV6-3, the J gene TRBJ2-4, with 8 nucleotides matching TRBD2. The CDR3 spans 14 residues. The germline CDR1 and CDR2 sequences are MNHEY and SVGEGT. Trimming cost V 5 bases and J 7 bases; bases outside gene matches: 7. DNA of the CDR3: TGTGCCAGCAGTCCAGCGGGAGCTTTTAACATTCAGTACTTC. This sequence encodes CASSPAGAFNIQYF.

This clonotype was recorded at least ten times. The chain couples TRBV29-1 to TRBJ2-2, with D possibly TRBD2 on 6 matching bases. The germline V gene has CDR1 SQVTM and CDR2 ANQGSEA. This CDR3 is 15 amino acids long. V was shortened by 1 base and J by 6 bases, with 15 bases between the two germline ends. CDR3 nucleotides: TGCAGCGTTGAAGGGCGGGGACGGATTCCCGGGGAGCTGTTTTTT. This sequence encodes CSVEGRGRIPGELFF.

This clonotype occurred once. Possible read error: a much larger clone is one base away. The J gene is TRBJ1-4, the V gene TRBV12-3 or TRBV12-4, with 10 bases that match TRBD1. V lost 7 bases, J lost 12 bases, and 17 bases stayed unmatched. The CDR3 is made up of 16 amino acids. The DNA of the CDR3 is TGTGCCAGCACCCCCCTCGAAGGGACAGGGGCGAACGAACTGTTTTTT. Translation: CASTPLEGTGANELFF.

A note on this clonotype: Relative to the germline gene, one junction end is altered; a read error may explain this. V and J are TRBV29-1 and TRBJ2-1; 13 bases line up with TRBD2. The CDR3 totals 18 residues. CDR1 is SQVTM, CDR2 ANQGSEA, per germline. The CDR3 loop reads CNVDPYQTSGRSDNEQFF. The CDR3 nucleotides read TGCAACGTTGACCCTTACCAGACTAGCGGGAGGTCCGACAATGAGCAGTTCTTC.

This clonotype was seen at least ten times. This rearrangement joins TRBV6-1 to TRBJ2-1; D is unclear. The germline V gene has CDR1 MNHNS and CDR2 SASEGT. The CDR3 is 17 amino acids. The ends were cut back, 2 bases at V and 4 bases at J, with 18 bases in the middle. DNA of the CDR3: TGTGCCAGCAGTGAACTGGGTCCGCAGGCATTATACAATGAGCAGTTCTTC. Translation gives CASSELGPQALYNEQFF.

J is TRBJ1-2 and V is TRBV14; maybe TRBD1 (6 bases). V was pared by 4 bases and J by 1 base, with 19 bases between. The CDR3 runs 17 residues. Germline CDR1 and CDR2: SGHDN and FVKESK. The CDR3 DNA reads as TGTGCCAGCAGCCCGTATAGGTCCCAGGACAGTAACTATGGCTACACCTTC. It specifies CASSPYRSQDSNYGYTF.

The rearrangement joins TRBV7-2 to TRBJ2-7, with TRBD2 as a possible D gene (5 bases). Germline V lookup: CDR1 SGHTA, CDR2 FQGNSA. The CDR3 contains 15 residues. V was clipped by 2 bases and J by 2 bases, with 13 bases between them. Here the CDR3 DNA reads TGTGCCAGCAGCTTAAGTCCGGGGAATACCTACGAGCAGTACTTC. It encodes CASSLSPGNTYEQYF.

This clonotype has ten or more counts. In DNA form, the CDR3 reads TGTGCCAGCAGTTTATGGCCATATGGCTACACCTTC. Residues: CASSLWPYGYTF. The chain uses TRBV28 and TRBJ1-2; no clear D gene. Trimming took off 0 bases at V and 5 bases at J, with 4 bases between the two ends. The V gene's germline CDR1 is MDHEN and CDR2 SYDVKM. This CDR3 is built from 12 residues.

Many counts were recorded for this clonotype. This chain joins TRBV6-6 and TRBJ2-7; the D is unclear. In germline, CDR1 is MNHNY, CDR2 SVGAGI (reference sequence). The CDR3 length is 11 residues. V gave up 0 bases and J gave up 6 bases, with 3 bases separating them. CDR3 coding DNA: TGTGCCAGCAGTTACTCAGCCGAGCAGTACTTC. It specifies CASSYSAEQYF.